Shown below are 4 T cell receptor beta chains from a single sample sequenced in a study of shared clonotypes between healthy human individuals. Clones were read by immunoSEQ multiplex PCR, and TCRdb kept only the in-frame ones, dropping some. The sample records 2 million to 2.5 million clones, 80% to 95% being singletons. The sample comprised naive CD4+ T cells from PBMCs. Subset denoted: CD45RA+ positively selected. Every receptor here comes from a young man in good health. Some clones in this sample may be carry-over from other donors' samples.

The J gene is TRBJ2-4, the V gene TRBV29-1; D not certain. The CDR3 runs 12 residues. Per the germline V gene, CDR1 is SQVTM and CDR2 is ANQGSEA. Between the trimmed V and J ends, which lost 3 bases and 3 bases, there was a span of 6 bases. The CDR3: CSVETDKNIQYF. The CDR3, as DNA: TGCAGCGTTGAGACGGACAAAAACATTCAGTACTTC.

In regard to this clone: Other DNA sequences within the sample encode an identical CDR3. CDR3 amino acids: CASSFAGYEQYF. CDR3 bases: TGTGCCAGCAGTTTCGCGGGTTACGAGCAGTACTTC. V and J are TRBV28 and TRBJ2-7; tentatively, D is TRBD2 (5 bases). The CDR3 spans 12 residues. Germline V gene data show CDR1 as MDHEN and CDR2 as SYDVKM. Trimming stripped 3 bases from V and 4 bases from J, with 7 bases between.

The gene calls are TRBV4-2 and TRBJ2-7, with 13 bases matching TRBD2. The CDR3 sequence is 16 residues long. V shed 4 bases and J 3 bases; nucleotides not matched to a gene: 6. The germline CDR1 and CDR2 sequences are LGHNA and YNFKEQ. The CDR3 nucleotides are TGTGCCAGCAGCCTTAGGACTAGCGGGAGAAGCTACGAGCAGTACTTC. Protein: CASSLRTSGRSYEQYF.

The chain is built from TRBV5-1 and TRBJ1-5, with a weak D call TRBD1 (6 bases). CDR3 length: 13 residues. Germline V gene data show CDR1 as SGHRS and CDR2 as YFSETQ. Trimming pared 0 bases from V and 11 bases from J, leaving 12 bases between. For the CDR3, the DNA is TGCGCCAGCAGCTTGGCCGGGGGCGAGTCCCAGCATTTT. As protein: CASSLAGGESQHF.